The clone carrying this T cell receptor (beta chain) was picked up one time. V was trimmed by 1 base and J by 8 bases, leaving 20 bases between them. CDR1 is SNHLY and CDR2 is FYNNEI in the germline V gene. The CDR3 runs to 16 residues. These data come from a study of blood T cell repertoires in COVID-19. Study-level information: The United States, Italy and Spain provided the acute and convalescent COVID-19 samples. T cells, B-cell-depleted T cells, or PBMCs supplied cDNA or gDNA.

Some clones are missing from TCRdb's copy, which holds only in-frame ones; the method was immunoSEQ multiplex PCR. The sample lists some 180,000 clones; roughly 88% were seen once. Enrolled during active infection, Seattle patients were then followed longitudinally. The V call is TRBV2, the J call TRBJ1-2; TRBD1 is a possible D gene (6 bases). The sequenced sample was peripheral blood. The sequence derives from a middle-aged man with COVID-19, enrolled during active disease. The CDR3 DNA follows: TGTGCCAGCAGTGAAGACGGGACAACATTACAGAAGGGCTACACCTTC. It translates to CASSEDGTTLQKGYTF.